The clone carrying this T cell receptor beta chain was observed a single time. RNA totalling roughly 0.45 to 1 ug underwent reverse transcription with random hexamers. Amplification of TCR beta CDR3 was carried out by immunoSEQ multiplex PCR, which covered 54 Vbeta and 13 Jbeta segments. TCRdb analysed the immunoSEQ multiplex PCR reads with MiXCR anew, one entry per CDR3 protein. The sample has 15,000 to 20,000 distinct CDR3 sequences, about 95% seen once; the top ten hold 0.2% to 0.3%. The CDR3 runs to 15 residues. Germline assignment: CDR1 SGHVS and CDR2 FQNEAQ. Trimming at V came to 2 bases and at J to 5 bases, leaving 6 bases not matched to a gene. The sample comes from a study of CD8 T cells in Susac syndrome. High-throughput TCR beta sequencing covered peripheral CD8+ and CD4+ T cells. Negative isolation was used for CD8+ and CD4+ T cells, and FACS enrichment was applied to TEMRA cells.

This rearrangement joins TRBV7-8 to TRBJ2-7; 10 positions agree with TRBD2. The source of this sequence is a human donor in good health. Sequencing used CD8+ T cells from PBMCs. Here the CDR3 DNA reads TGTGCCAGCAGCTTACCCAGCGGGAGGGCGCACGAGCAGTACGTC. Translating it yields CASSLPSGRAHEQYV.